This T cell receptor beta chain is drawn from a study of CD8+ T cells in alopecia areata. Study findings and constraints: Tofacitinib significantly decreased scalp clonality and expanded CD8+ clones among top 100.

TCR sequencing used cDNA made by reverse transcription of extracted RNA. Repertoires were generated with immunoSEQ multiplex PCR, while TCRdb's copy carries only in-frame clones and drops some. The sample carries about 210,000 clones, around 65% recorded once. Trimming cost V 4 bases and J 0 bases; bases outside gene matches: 2. From germline, CDR1 is SQVTM and CDR2 ANQGSEA. CDR3 length: 13 residues. Treatment reported: oral pan-JAK inhibitor, 5-10 mg twice daily. To note about this clone: Its target is not known.

The chain recombines TRBV29-1 with TRBJ2-7, with 8 bases identical to TRBD1. Sequenced material: CD4+ T cells sorted from blood, taken between weeks 43 and 45, from a patient treated with tofacitinib. This TCR came from a human donor with alopecia areata. This CDR3 reads CSVGDRSSYEQYF. The DNA of the CDR3 is TGCAGCGTTGGGGACAGGAGCTCCTACGAGCAGTACTTC.